A selection of T cell receptor beta chains follows, all from one sample in a study of blood T cell repertoires in COVID-19. Clones were read by immunoSEQ multiplex PCR, and TCRdb kept only the in-frame ones, dropping some. The sample lists about 340,000 clones, 86% occurring once. Sequencing was done on a sample of PBMCs or T cells enriched from blood (not recorded which). The receptors originated from a woman aged 40 to 50 with acute COVID-19. The CDR3 runs from the conserved cysteine through the conserved F or W. A D gene is named only where the DNA matches it firmly. The listing skips clone size in some rows; elsewhere it reads once, few, many or a size class.

TRBJ1-6 - TRBV3-1/TRBV3-2 TRBD1 TGTGCCAGCAGCCCAGGGGGCGCATATAATTCACCCCTCCACTTT CASSPGGAYNSPLHF
TRBJ1-6 - TRBV4-3 - TGCGCCAGCAGCCAAGACCGTCAGGGCTTAGCTTCACCCCTCCACTTT CASSQDRQGLASPLHF
TRBJ1-5 - TRBV6-5 - TGTGCCAGCAGTTACGGGGGGGCCGTGGATAATCAGCCCCAGCATTTT CASSYGGAVDNQPQHF
TRBJ2-4 - TRBV2 - TGTGCCAGCACGGCTAGCGTCGGTTCTAGGCTGTACTTC CASTASVGSRLYF
TRBJ2-7 - TRBV9 - TGTGCCAGCAGCGTAGGACAGAACTACGAGCAGTACTTC CASSVGQNYEQYF
TRBJ2-7 - TRBV2 TRBD1 TGTGCCAGCAGTGATCGGCTTGACAGGGGGTGGGAGGTCTACGAGCAGTACTTC CASSDRLDRGWEVYEQYF
TRBJ1-2 - TRBV4-3 - TGCGCCAGCAGCCAAGATACACAGACCTATGGCTACACCTTC CASSQDTQTYGYTF
TRBJ1-3 - TRBV7-9 TRBD1 TGTGCCAGCAGCCGGGACAGGGAGTATGGAAACACCATATATTTT CASSRDREYGNTIYF
TRBJ1-6 - TRBV11-1 - TGTGCCAGCAGCCAGAACACAGGGTATAATTCACCCCTCCACTTT CASSQNTGYNSPLHF
TRBJ2-7 - TRBV6-1 - TGTGCCAGCAGTGAACCGGGGTCCTACGAGCAGTACTTC CASSEPGSYEQYF
TRBJ1-1 once TRBV21-1 - TGTGCCAGCAGCAAAGGACATAAGGACGGGAGGCTGAACACTGAAGCTTTCTTT CASSKGHKDGRLNTEAFF
TRBJ1-2 few TRBV5-1 TRBD1 TGCGCCAGCAAGCCAGGGACAGGGCCAAATGGCTACACCTTC CASKPGTGPNGYTF
TRBJ2-1 - TRBV3-1/TRBV3-2 TRBD2 TGTGCCAGCAGCCAAGAGGGGCTAGCGGCTGCGTTCTTC CASSQEGLAAAFF
TRBJ2-5 - TRBV27 TRBD2 TGTGCCAGCAGTTTAGGGCCTAGCGGGGGGCGGTGGGGTTTGGAGACCCAGTACTTC CASSLGPSGGRWGLETQYF
TRBJ1-2 once TRBV3-1/TRBV3-2 TRBD1 TGTGCCAGCAGCCTGGGGGGGACAGGGACCCAGTATGGCTACACCTTC CASSLGGTGTQYGYTF
TRBJ1-2 few TRBV13 - TGTGCCAGCAGCGACATGCTCTATGGCTACACCTTC CASSDMLYGYTF
TRBJ1-2 - TRBV4-3 - TGCGCCAGCAGCGGCCAGGACTATGGCTACACCTTC CASSGQDYGYTF
TRBJ2-3 - TRBV7-3 - TGTGCCAGCAGCTTCGAGGGCAGGGGCGGAAATACGCAGTATTTT CASSFEGRGGNTQYF
TRBJ1-6 - TRBV21-1 - TGTGCCAGCAGCAAACTGCACCCCGGGACAACTAATTCACCCCTCCACTTT CASSKLHPGTTNSPLHF
TRBJ2-5 - TRBV7-9 - TGTGCCAGCAGCTTACAGGGGTCGGCAGAGACCCAGTACTTC CASSLQGSAETQYF